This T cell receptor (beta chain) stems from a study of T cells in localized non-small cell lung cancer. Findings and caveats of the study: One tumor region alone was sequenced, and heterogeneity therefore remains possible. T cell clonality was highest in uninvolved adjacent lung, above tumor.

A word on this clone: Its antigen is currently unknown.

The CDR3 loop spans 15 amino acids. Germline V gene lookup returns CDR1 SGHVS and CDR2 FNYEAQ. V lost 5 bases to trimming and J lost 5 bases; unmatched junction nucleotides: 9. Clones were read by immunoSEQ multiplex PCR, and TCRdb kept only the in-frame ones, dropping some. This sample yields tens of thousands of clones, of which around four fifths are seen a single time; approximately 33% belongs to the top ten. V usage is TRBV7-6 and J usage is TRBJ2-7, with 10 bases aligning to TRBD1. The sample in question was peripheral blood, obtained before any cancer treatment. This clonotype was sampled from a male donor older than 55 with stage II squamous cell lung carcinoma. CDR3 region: CASSVRDRGIHEQYF. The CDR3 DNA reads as TGTGCCAGCAGCGTCCGGGACAGGGGTATCCACGAGCAGTACTTC.